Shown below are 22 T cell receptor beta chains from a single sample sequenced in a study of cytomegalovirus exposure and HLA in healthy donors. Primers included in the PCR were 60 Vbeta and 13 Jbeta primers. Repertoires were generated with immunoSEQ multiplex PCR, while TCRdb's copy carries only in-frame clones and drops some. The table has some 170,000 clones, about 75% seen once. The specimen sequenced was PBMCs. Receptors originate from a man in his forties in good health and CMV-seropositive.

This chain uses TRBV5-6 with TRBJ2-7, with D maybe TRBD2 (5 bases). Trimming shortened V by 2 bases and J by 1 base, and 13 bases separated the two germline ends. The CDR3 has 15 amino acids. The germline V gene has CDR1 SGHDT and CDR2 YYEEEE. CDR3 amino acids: CASSLLGRSSYEQYF. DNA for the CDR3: TGTGCCAGCAGCTTACTAGGACGGAGTTCCTACGAGCAGTACTTC.

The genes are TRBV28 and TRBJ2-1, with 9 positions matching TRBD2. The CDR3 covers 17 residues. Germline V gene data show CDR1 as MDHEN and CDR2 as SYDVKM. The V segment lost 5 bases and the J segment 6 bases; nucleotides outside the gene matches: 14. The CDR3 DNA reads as TGTGCCAGCAGTATCCGGCCGGGAGCGGGAGGAGGCAATGAGCAGTTCTTC. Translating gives CASSIRPGAGGGNEQFF. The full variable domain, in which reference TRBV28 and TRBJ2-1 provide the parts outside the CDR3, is DVKVTQSSRYLVKRTGEKVFLECVQDMDHENMFWYRQDPGLGLRLIYFSYDVKMKEKGDIPEGYSVSREKKERFSLILESASTNQTSMYLCASSIRPGAGGGNEQFFGPGTRLTVL.

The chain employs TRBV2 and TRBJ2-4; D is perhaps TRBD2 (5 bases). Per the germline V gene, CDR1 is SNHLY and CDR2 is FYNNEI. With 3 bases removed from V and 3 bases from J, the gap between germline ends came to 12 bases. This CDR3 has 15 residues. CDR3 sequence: CASSDGLRGKNIQYF. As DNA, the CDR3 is TGTGCCAGCAGTGACGGGCTACGGGGCAAAAACATTCAGTACTTC.

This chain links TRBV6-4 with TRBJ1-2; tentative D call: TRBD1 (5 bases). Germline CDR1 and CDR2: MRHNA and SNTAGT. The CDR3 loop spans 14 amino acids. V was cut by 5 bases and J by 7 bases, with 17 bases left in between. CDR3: CASSSPLKQGGYTF. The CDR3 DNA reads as TGTGCCAGCAGTTCTCCCCTCAAGCAGGGTGGCTACACCTTC.

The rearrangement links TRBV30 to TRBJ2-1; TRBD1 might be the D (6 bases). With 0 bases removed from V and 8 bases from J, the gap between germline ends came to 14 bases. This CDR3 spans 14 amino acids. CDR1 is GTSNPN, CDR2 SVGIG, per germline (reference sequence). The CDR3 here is CAWSVSGGSDEQFF. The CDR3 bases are TGTGCCTGGAGTGTATCTGGGGGCTCGGATGAGCAGTTCTTC.

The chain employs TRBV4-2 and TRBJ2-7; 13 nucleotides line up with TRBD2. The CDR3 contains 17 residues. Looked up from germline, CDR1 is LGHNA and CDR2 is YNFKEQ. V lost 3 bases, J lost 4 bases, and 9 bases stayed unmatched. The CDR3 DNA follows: TGTGCCAGCAGCCAGGTATCCGGGACTAGCGGGACATACGAGCAGTACTTC. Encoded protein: CASSQVSGTSGTYEQYF.

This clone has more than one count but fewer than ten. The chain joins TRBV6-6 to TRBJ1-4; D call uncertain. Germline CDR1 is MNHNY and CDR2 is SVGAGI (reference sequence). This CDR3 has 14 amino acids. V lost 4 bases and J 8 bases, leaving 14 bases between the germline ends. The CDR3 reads CASSSQLVREKLFF. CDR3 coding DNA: TGTGCCAGCAGTTCACAGCTCGTCAGGGAAAAACTGTTTTTT.

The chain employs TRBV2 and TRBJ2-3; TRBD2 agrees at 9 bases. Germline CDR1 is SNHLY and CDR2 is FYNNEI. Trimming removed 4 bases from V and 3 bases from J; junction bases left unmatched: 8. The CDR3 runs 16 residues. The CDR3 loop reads CASSGLAGARTDTQYF. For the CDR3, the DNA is TGTGCCAGCAGTGGATTAGCGGGAGCGAGGACAGATACGCAGTATTTT.

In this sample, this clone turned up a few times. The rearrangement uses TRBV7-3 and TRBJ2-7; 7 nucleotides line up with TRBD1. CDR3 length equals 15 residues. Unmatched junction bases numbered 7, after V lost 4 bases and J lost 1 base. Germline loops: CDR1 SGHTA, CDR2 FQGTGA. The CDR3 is CASSSTRDSSYEQYF. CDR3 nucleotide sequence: TGTGCCAGCAGCTCGACCCGGGACAGTTCCTACGAGCAGTACTTC.

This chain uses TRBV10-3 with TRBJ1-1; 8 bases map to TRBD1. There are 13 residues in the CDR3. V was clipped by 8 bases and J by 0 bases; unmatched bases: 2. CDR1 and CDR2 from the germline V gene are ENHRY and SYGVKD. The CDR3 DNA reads TGTGCCATCCAGGACAGGGTGAACACTGAAGCTTTCTTT. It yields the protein CAIQDRVNTEAFF.

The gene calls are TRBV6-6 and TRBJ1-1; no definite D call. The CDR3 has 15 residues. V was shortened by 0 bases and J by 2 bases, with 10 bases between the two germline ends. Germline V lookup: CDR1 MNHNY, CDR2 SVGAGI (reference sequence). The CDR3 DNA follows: TGTGCCAGCAGTTACTCACAACCAGGTAACACTGAAGCTTTCTTT. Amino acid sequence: CASSYSQPGNTEAFF.

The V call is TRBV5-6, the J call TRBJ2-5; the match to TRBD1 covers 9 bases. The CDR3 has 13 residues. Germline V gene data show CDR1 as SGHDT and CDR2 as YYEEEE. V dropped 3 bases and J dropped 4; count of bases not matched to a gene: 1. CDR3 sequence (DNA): TGTGCCAGCAGCTGGGACAGGGCAGAGACCCAGTACTTC. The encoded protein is CASSWDRAETQYF.

CDR3 in amino acids: CASSMGPSNQPQHF. CDR3 coding DNA: TGTGCCAGTAGTATGGGGCCCTCTAATCAGCCCCAGCATTTT. V gene TRBV19 combines with J gene TRBJ1-5; D is possibly TRBD1 (5 bases). The germline V and J ends were trimmed by 3 bases and 4 bases, with 10 bases remaining between them. Germline loops: CDR1 LNHDA, CDR2 SQIVND (reference sequence). The CDR3 runs 14 residues.

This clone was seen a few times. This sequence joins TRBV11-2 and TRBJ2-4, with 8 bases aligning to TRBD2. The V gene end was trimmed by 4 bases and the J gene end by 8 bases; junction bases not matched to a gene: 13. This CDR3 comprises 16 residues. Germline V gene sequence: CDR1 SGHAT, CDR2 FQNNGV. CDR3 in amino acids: CASSSRGGFRGDIQYF. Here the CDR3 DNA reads TGTGCCAGCAGCTCCCGGGGGGGGTTTCGAGGGGACATTCAGTACTTC. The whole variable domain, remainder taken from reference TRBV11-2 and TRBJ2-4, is EAGVAQSPRYKIIEKRQSVAFWCNPISGHATLYWYQQILGQGPKLLIQFQNNGVVDDSQLPKDRFSAERLKGVDSTLKIQPAKLEDSAVYLCASSSRGGFRGDIQYFGAGTRLSVL.

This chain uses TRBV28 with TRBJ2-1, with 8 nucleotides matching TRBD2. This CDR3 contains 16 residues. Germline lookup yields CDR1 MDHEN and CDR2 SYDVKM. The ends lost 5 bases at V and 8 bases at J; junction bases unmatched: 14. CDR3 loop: CASSPLAGLPLDEQFF. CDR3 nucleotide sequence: TGTGCCAGCAGTCCGCTAGCGGGTCTACCCCTGGATGAGCAGTTCTTC.

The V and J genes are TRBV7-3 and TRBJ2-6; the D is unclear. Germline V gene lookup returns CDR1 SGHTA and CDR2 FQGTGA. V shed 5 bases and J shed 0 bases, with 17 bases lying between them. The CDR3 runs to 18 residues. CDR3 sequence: CASSSLSDTRSGANVLTF. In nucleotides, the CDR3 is TGTGCCAGCAGCAGCTTATCCGACACCCGCTCTGGGGCCAACGTCCTGACTTTC.

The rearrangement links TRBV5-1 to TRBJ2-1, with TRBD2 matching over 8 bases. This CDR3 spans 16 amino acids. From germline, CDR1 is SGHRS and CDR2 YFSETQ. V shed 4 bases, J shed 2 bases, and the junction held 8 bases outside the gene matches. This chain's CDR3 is CASSALSGSPYNEQFF. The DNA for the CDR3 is TGCGCCAGCAGCGCACTAAGCGGGAGCCCCTACAATGAGCAGTTCTTC. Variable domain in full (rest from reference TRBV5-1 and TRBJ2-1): KAGVTQTPRYLIKTRGQQVTLSCSPISGHRSVSWYQQTPGQGLQFLFEYFSETQRNKGNFPGRFSGRQFSNSRSEMNVSTLELGDSALYLCASSALSGSPYNEQFFGPGTRLTVL.

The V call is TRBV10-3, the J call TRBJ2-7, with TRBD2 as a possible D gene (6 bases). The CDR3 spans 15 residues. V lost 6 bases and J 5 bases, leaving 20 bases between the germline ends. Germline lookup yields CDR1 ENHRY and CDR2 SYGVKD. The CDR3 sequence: CAIRSSPGDSHEQYF. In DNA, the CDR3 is TGTGCCATCAGATCCAGTCCGGGAGATTCACACGAGCAGTACTTC.

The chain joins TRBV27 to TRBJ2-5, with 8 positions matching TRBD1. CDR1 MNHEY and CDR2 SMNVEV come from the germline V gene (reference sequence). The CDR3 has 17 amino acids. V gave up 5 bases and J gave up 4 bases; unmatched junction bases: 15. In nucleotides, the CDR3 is TGTGCCAGCAGTCCAGGACAGGGTATTGAGGTGCGAGAGACCCAGTACTTC. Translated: CASSPGQGIEVRETQYF.

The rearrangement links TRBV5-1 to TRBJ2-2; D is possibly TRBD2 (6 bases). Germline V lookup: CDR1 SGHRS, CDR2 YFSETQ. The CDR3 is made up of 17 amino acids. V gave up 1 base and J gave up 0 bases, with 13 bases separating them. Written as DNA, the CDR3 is TGCGCCAGCAGCTTGCACCCGGGGGACGCGAACACCGGGGAGCTGTTTTTT. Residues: CASSLHPGDANTGELFF.

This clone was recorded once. CDR3 protein: CASSRDYNTGELFF. CDR3 sequence (DNA): TGTGCCAGCAGCCGGGACTATAACACCGGGGAGCTGTTTTTT. The chain uses TRBV7-3 and TRBJ2-2, with 7 bases lining up with TRBD2. CDR3 length equals 14 residues. Trimming removed 5 bases from V and 2 bases from J; junction bases left unmatched: 2. Germline CDR1 and CDR2: SGHTA and FQGTGA.

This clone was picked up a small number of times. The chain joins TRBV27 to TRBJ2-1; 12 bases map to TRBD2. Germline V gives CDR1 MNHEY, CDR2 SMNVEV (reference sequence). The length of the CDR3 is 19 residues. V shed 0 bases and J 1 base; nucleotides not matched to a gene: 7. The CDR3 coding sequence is TGTGCCAGCAGTTTATCGGCTAGCGGGAGGGCCTGGTCCTACAATGAGCAGTTCTTC. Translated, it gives CASSLSASGRAWSYNEQFF.